This is a list of T cell receptor beta chains from one sample in a study of radiation and T cells in renal cell carcinoma. Measured with immunoSEQ multiplex PCR; TCRdb has only the in-frame clones, and not every one. The sample records 15,000 to 17,000 clones, 45% to 70% being singletons. The material was tumor tissue, obtained from a patient whose treatment was nephrectomy without radiotherapy. The receptors come from a man between 50 and 59 years old with renal cell carcinoma. The CDR3 runs from the conserved cysteine through the conserved F or W. The D gene is left open where the match is weak.

d_call j_call v_call cdr3_aa
NA TRBJ2-1 TRBV7-9 CASSFTREIYYNEQFF
TRBD1 TRBJ1-4 TRBV4-1 CASSQIQGGEKLFF
NA TRBJ2-1 TRBV29-1 CSVEGSGTPSSYNEQFF
NA TRBJ1-2 TRBV6-1 CASSEANGQNYGYTF
NA TRBJ2-7 TRBV6-5 CASTRVRYSYEQYF
NA TRBJ2-5 TRBV5-6 CASSPPPGGETQYF
TRBD1 TRBJ1-2 TRBV2 CASSGTDNYGYTF
TRBD1 TRBJ2-1 TRBV6-6 CASETGVYNEQFF
TRBD1 TRBJ1-6 TRBV6-1 CASSAGTGSTPLHF
NA TRBJ1-2 TRBV6-4 CASSDSYGYTF